This T cell receptor (beta chain) was found in a study of CD8+ T cells in alopecia areata. Study at large: Tofacitinib therapy lasting 6 to 18 months was followed by 6 months off drug.

The treatment denotes: oral pan-JAK inhibitor, 5-10 mg twice daily. In alopecia areata patients, both lesional scalp punch biopsies and peripheral blood were collected. Extracted from the samples, RNA was reverse transcribed into cDNA to serve as the sequencing template. Repertoires were generated with immunoSEQ multiplex PCR, while TCRdb's copy carries only in-frame clones and drops some. The table records roughly 100,000 clones, about nine tenths of them present only once. There are a few counts of this clone. The J segment lost 3 bases and the V segment lost 4 bases, leaving 5 bases of the junction unmatched. The CDR3 is made up of 15 amino acids. Looked up from germline, CDR1 is SGHTA and CDR2 is FQGNSA.

The material sequenced was CD8+ T cells sorted from blood, taken between weeks 30 and 35, from a patient treated with tofacitinib. This receptor was identified in a human donor with alopecia areata. V gene TRBV7-2 combines with J gene TRBJ2-1, with 8 bases lining up with TRBD2. For the CDR3, the DNA is TGTGCCAGCAGCTCCGGGACTAGAGGCTACAATGAGCAGTTCTTC. It is translated as CASSSGTRGYNEQFF.